One sample yielded the 25 T cell receptor beta chains listed below, sequenced in a study of T cells in Graves' hyperthyroidism and ophthalmopathy. TCR beta CDR3 sequences were amplified from RNA transcripts. Researchers ran a first-round RT-PCR on the TCR CDR3 using the HTBI primer set. TCRdb re-derived calls from the multiplex PCR reads in MiXCR, one entry per CDR3 protein. The sample carries around 340,000 distinct CDR3 sequences, 15% to 20% recorded once. The material sequenced was blood. These receptors came from a woman between 25 and 40 years old with Graves' hyperthyroidism that later progressed to Graves' ophthalmopathy.

V and J are TRBV18 and TRBJ1-5; no reliable D call. The V gene lost 2 bases and the J gene lost 1 base, with 12 bases spanning the gap. There are 16 residues in the CDR3. CDR1 is KGHSH and CDR2 is LQKENI in the germline V gene. CDR3 protein: CASSPTGSGSNQPQHF. As DNA, the CDR3 is TGTGCCAGCTCACCAACTGGGAGCGGGAGCAATCAGCCCCAGCATTTT.

The genes are TRBV12-3 or TRBV12-4 and TRBJ1-1, with 7 bases aligning to TRBD1. This CDR3 comprises 14 residues. V gave up 3 bases and J gave up 5 bases; unmatched junction bases: 6. The CDR3 loop reads CASSFRQGVTEAFF. The CDR3 nucleotides are TGTGCCAGCAGTTTTCGGCAGGGGGTTACTGAAGCTTTCTTT.

This clonotype was counted many times. The chain links TRBV15 to TRBJ1-1; D ambiguous. The CDR3 sequence is 13 residues long. Trimming stripped 5 bases from V and 1 base from J, with 8 bases between. Per the germline V gene, CDR1 is LNHNV and CDR2 is YYDKDF (reference sequence). CDR3 amino acids: CATSPRRNTEAFF. The CDR3 DNA follows: TGTGCCACCAGCCCGAGGAGGAACACTGAAGCTTTCTTT. Filled out from reference TRBV15 and TRBJ1-1, the complete variable domain reads DAMVIQNPRYQVTQFGKPVTLSCSQTLNHNVMYWYQQKSSQAPKLLFHYYDKDFNNEADTPDNFQSRRPNTSFCFLDIRSPGLGDTAMYLCATSPRRNTEAFFGQGTRLTVV.

This clonotype was seen ten or more times. CDR3 amino acids: CSARDGRETDTQYF. The CDR3 nucleotides are TGCAGTGCTAGAGATGGCCGGGAGACAGATACGCAGTATTTT. V usage is TRBV20-1 and J usage is TRBJ2-3, with a weak D call TRBD2 (6 bases). V was clipped by 0 bases and J by 3 bases, with 10 bases between them. The CDR3 loop spans 14 amino acids. From germline, CDR1 is DFQATT and CDR2 SNEGSKA (reference sequence).

This clonotype occurred many times. The chain links TRBV12-3 or TRBV12-4 to TRBJ1-5; the D gene is possibly TRBD1 (6 bases). The V and J ends lost 5 bases and 3 bases respectively, with 8 bases between them. The CDR3 totals 13 residues. CDR3 nucleotides: TGTGCCAGCAGTGACAGGCACAATCAGCCCCAGCATTTT. It translates to CASSDRHNQPQHF.

J is TRBJ2-7 and V is TRBV6-1; 14 nucleotides agree with TRBD2. The CDR3 contains 18 residues. J was trimmed by 3 bases and V by 2 bases; bases with no gene match: 9. Germline V gene lookup returns CDR1 MNHNS and CDR2 SASEGT. The CDR3 region has the DNA TGTGCCAGCAGTGAAAACCCCGTGGGACTAGCGGGGGTCTACGAGCAGTACTTC. It translates to CASSENPVGLAGVYEQYF.

The rearrangement joins TRBV4-1 to TRBJ1-2; D gene uncertain. CDR1 is MGHRA, CDR2 YSYEKL, per germline. The CDR3 contains 15 residues. V lost 2 bases, J lost 1 base, and 11 bases lay in between. CDR3 amino acids: CASSQYGSSNYGYTF. CDR3 bases: TGCGCCAGCAGCCAATATGGGTCTAGTAACTATGGCTACACCTTC.

This clonotype was detected many times. The chain employs TRBV7-9 and TRBJ2-7; D remains ambiguous. The CDR3 consists of 15 residues. V lost 0 bases and J lost 0, with 9 bases in between. CDR1 SEHNR and CDR2 FQNEAQ come from the germline V gene (reference sequence). CDR3: CASSLASSSSYEQYF. The DNA of the CDR3 is TGTGCCAGCAGCTTAGCTAGCTCTAGCTCCTACGAGCAGTACTTC. The entire variable domain, with the rest obtained from reference TRBV7-9 and TRBJ2-7, is as follows: DTGVSQNPRHKITKRGQNVTFRCDPISEHNRLYWYRQTLGQGPEFLTYFQNEAQLEKSRLLSDRFSAERPKGSFSTLEIQRTEQGDSAMYLCASSLASSSSYEQYFGPGTRLTVT.

The chain is built from TRBV29-1 and TRBJ1-4; D is undetermined. CDR3 length equals 14 residues. Trimming stripped 7 bases from V and 3 bases from J, with 15 bases between. Germline V gives CDR1 SQVTM, CDR2 ANQGSEA. The CDR3 sequence is CSAGYRAANEKLFF. In nucleotides, the CDR3 is TGCAGCGCTGGATATCGGGCCGCTAATGAAAAACTGTTTTTT. The variable domain in full, with the rest retrieved from reference TRBV29-1 and TRBJ1-4, is SAVISQKPSRDICQRGTSLTIQCQVDSQVTMMFWYRQQPGQSLTLIATANQGSEATYESGFVIDKFPISRPNLTFSTLTVSNMSPEDSSIYLCSAGYRAANEKLFFGSGTQLSVL.

This clonotype was found a few times. This clone may be a read error of a much larger clone one base away. V gene TRBV30 combines with J gene TRBJ1-2; a possible D gene is TRBD1 (5 bases). CDR3 length equals 13 residues. Germline V lookup: CDR1 GTSNPN, CDR2 SVGIG (reference sequence). V was shortened by 5 bases and J by 2 bases, with 12 bases between the two germline ends. Here the CDR3 DNA reads TGTGCCTGGCAGGCAGGGAGGAACTATGGCTACACCTTC. It yields the protein CAWQAGRNYGYTF.

This clonotype was observed at least ten times. This chain links TRBV11-1 with TRBJ2-1; D is possibly TRBD2 (6 bases). In germline, CDR1 is SGHAT, CDR2 FQDESV (reference sequence). The CDR3 covers 13 residues. V lost 10 bases and J 3 bases, leaving 13 bases between the germline ends. CDR3 loop: CATAGSDYNEQFF. The CDR3 DNA sequence: TGTGCCACAGCCGGGAGCGACTACAATGAGCAGTTCTTC.

The rearrangement joins TRBV5-6 to TRBJ2-1; TRBD2 matches at 10 bases. Losses at the gene ends were 5 bases for V and 6 bases for J; bases not matched to a gene: 23. Germline V gene lookup returns CDR1 SGHDT and CDR2 YYEEEE. The CDR3 covers 20 residues. CDR3 loop: CASSAPRGSQREGPSNEQFF. CDR3 nucleotide sequence: TGTGCCAGCAGTGCTCCCAGGGGATCCCAGCGGGAGGGCCCGAGCAATGAGCAGTTCTTC.

The chain carries TRBV5-1 and TRBJ1-1, with a possible D match to TRBD1 (5 bases). CDR1 SGHRS and CDR2 YFSETQ come from the germline V gene. Trimming shortened V by 3 bases and J by 0 bases, and 9 bases separated the two germline ends. This CDR3 is 14 amino acids long. The CDR3 reads CASSSDRLNTEAFF. The CDR3 DNA reads TGCGCCAGCAGCTCAGACAGATTGAACACTGAAGCTTTCTTT.

This clonotype has at least ten counts. The chain recombines TRBV2 with TRBJ1-2, with D unresolved. CDR3 length: 14 residues. Germline-derived CDR1 and CDR2 are SNHLY and FYNNEI. V lost 1 base and J 7 bases, leaving 13 bases between the germline ends. CDR3 DNA sequence: TGTGCCAGCAGTGAAGGAGAGGGATTTCTTGGCTACACCTTC. This codes for CASSEGEGFLGYTF.

To note about this clonotype: Mismatch with germline at one junction end may stem from a read error. This rearrangement joins TRBV4-1 to TRBJ1-6, with 8 bases aligning to TRBD1. The CDR3 has 15 residues. Per the germline V gene, CDR1 is MGHRA and CDR2 is YSYEKL. The DNA for the CDR3 is TGCGCCAACAGCCAAGAGGGGACAGGAAATTCACCCCTCCACTTT. This sequence encodes CANSQEGTGNSPLHF.

This clonotype was recorded at least ten times. V and J are TRBV25-1 and TRBJ2-7, with D hard to call. This CDR3 has 14 residues. Between the trimmed V and J ends, which lost 7 bases and 1 base, there was a span of 14 bases. Per the germline V gene, CDR1 is MGHDK and CDR2 is SYGVNS. The CDR3 sequence is CASTGSDVSYEQYF. CDR3 bases: TGTGCCAGCACTGGATCTGATGTATCCTACGAGCAGTACTTC.

This clonotype showed up many times. The rearrangement uses TRBV20-1 and TRBJ2-6; D not resolved. Trimming pared 6 bases from V and 1 base from J, leaving 10 bases between. This CDR3 is built from 14 residues. Germline V lookup: CDR1 DFQATT, CDR2 SNEGSKA (reference sequence). The CDR3 coding sequence is TGCAGTGCCCCGTCCCGATCTGGGGCCAACGTCCTGACTTTC. Protein sequence: CSAPSRSGANVLTF.

The genes are TRBV7-6 and TRBJ2-7; D is possibly TRBD1 (6 bases). Looked up from germline, CDR1 is SGHVS and CDR2 is FNYEAQ. The CDR3 length is 15 residues. The V gene lost 2 bases and the J gene lost 0 bases, with 11 bases spanning the gap. The DNA of the CDR3 is TGTGCCAGCAGCTTATTCACAGGGAGCTCCTACGAGCAGTACTTC. This sequence encodes CASSLFTGSSYEQYF.

This clonotype was seen many times. The chain links TRBV5-1 to TRBJ1-4; tentative D call: TRBD1 (5 bases). There are 16 residues in the CDR3. V lost 3 bases and J lost 6, with 18 bases in between. Germline V gene lookup returns CDR1 SGHRS and CDR2 YFSETQ. The CDR3 nucleotides read TGCGCCAGCAGCTCGATACCACGACAGAAGGATGAAAAACTGTTTTTT. Protein sequence: CASSSIPRQKDEKLFF.

This clonotype was observed many times. The chain combines TRBV18 with TRBJ1-1; the D is unclear. The germline gives CDR1 KGHSH, CDR2 LQKENI. The CDR3 consists of 13 residues. The V end lost 1 base, the J end lost 5 bases, and 8 bases lay between the germline ends. The CDR3 DNA is TGTGCCAGCTCACCACAGGTAGGAACTGAAGCTTTCTTT. Its translation is CASSPQVGTEAFF.

This rearrangement joins TRBV19 to TRBJ2-3, with 10 bases aligning to TRBD2. The CDR3 consists of 17 residues. With 7 bases clipped from V and 2 bases from J, the junction kept 12 bases outside the gene matches. Germline V gene data show CDR1 as LNHDA and CDR2 as SQIVND (reference sequence). The DNA of the CDR3 is TGTGCCAGTACCCCCGGGGCTAGCGGGAGTGTCACAGATACGCAGTATTTT. This codes for CASTPGASGSVTDTQYF.

Notes on this clonotype: The junction and the germline gene differ at one end; a read error may be behind it. The V and J genes are TRBV6-1 and TRBJ2-2; D is perhaps TRBD2 (5 bases). This CDR3 has 14 amino acids. Per the germline V gene, CDR1 is MNHNS and CDR2 is SASEGT. CDR3 sequence reads: CASSENSQNGEPFF. The CDR3 DNA reads TGTGCCAGCAGTGAAAATAGCCAGAACGGGGAGCCGTTTTTT.

This clonotype was found many times. This chain joins TRBV11-1 and TRBJ2-7; a weak D match, TRBD2 (6 bases). The CDR3 extends over 15 amino acids. In germline, CDR1 is SGHAT, CDR2 FQDESV (reference sequence). Trimming removed 5 bases from V and 5 bases from J, with 19 bases in between. The CDR3, as DNA: TGTGCCAGCAGCAACCTAGGAGGGCACGGCGACGAGCAGTACTTC. Its protein product is CASSNLGGHGDEQYF.

As concerns this clonotype: A much more abundant neighbour one base away suggests this may be a read error. This chain uses TRBV12-3 or TRBV12-4 with TRBJ2-2, with 11 bases fitting TRBD2. The CDR3 has 15 residues. In DNA form, the CDR3 reads TGTGCCAGCAGTTTAACTAGCGGGAGCACCCGGGAGCTGTTTTTT. Translated, it gives CASSLTSGSTRELFF.

This clonotype has at least ten counts. The V and J genes are TRBV5-1 and TRBJ2-4; no firm D call. V was cut by 5 bases and J by 5 bases, with 5 bases left in between. The germline V gene encodes CDR1 SGHRS and CDR2 YFSETQ. The CDR3 totals 11 residues. CDR3 amino acids: CASSWENIQYF. The CDR3 region has the DNA TGCGCCAGCAGTTGGGAAAACATTCAGTACTTC.